This TCR beta chain was sequenced during a study of cytomegalovirus exposure and HLA in healthy donors. Study outcomes and limitations: Both high specificity and high sensitivity reportedly marked the classifier's diagnosis of cytomegalovirus status. Rarity held for most TCR sequences, but there were some public TCRs that occurred in many donors. Later examination showed HLA-associated TCR beta chains had greater clonal expansion than equally common others.

Details on this clone: Its antigen is as yet unknown.

Trimming pared 3 bases from V and 16 bases from J, leaving 19 bases between. The CDR3 covers 13 residues. The V gene's germline CDR1 is SNHLY and CDR2 FYNNEI. A multiplex PCR was run with 60 Vbeta primers and 13 Jbeta primers. Sequencing was performed with immunoSEQ multiplex PCR; in TCRdb, only in-frame clones are kept and a portion is missing. The repertoire holds about 130,000 clones, with about 85% as singletons. What was sequenced was PBMCs. The rearrangement joins TRBV2 to TRBJ2-1; perhaps TRBD2 as D (6 bases). The receptor was derived from a boy between 10 and 17 years old in good health and CMV-seronegative. DNA for the CDR3: TGTGCCAGCAGTGATACCGCCTCGGGACTCGGCTTCTTC. Amino acids: CASSDTASGLGFF.